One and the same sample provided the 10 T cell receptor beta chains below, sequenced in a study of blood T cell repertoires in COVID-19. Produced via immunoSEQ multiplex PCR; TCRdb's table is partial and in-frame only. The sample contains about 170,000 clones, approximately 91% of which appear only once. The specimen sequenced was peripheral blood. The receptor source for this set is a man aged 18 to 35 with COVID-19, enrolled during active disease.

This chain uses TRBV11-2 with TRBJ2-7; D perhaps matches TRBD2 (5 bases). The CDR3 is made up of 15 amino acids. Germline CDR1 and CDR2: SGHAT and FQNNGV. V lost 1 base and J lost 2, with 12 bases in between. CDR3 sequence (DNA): TGTGCCAGCAGCTTAGGAGGGCAGACGGCCTACGAGCAGTACTTC. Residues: CASSLGGQTAYEQYF.

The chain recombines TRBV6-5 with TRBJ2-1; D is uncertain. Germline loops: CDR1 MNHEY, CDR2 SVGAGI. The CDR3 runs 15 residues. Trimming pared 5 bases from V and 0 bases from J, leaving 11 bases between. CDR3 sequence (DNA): TGTGCCAGCAGTCCGACTGAAAGCTCCTACAATGAGCAGTTCTTC. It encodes CASSPTESSYNEQFF.

CDR3 region: CASSSGTGLDEQYF. As DNA, the CDR3 is TGCGCCAGCAGCTCAGGGACAGGGTTGGACGAGCAGTACTTC. This rearrangement joins TRBV5-1 to TRBJ2-7; 9 bases line up with TRBD1. Trimming cost V 3 bases and J 5 bases; bases outside gene matches: 6. The CDR3 sequence is 14 residues long. Germline CDR1 and CDR2: SGHRS and YFSETQ.

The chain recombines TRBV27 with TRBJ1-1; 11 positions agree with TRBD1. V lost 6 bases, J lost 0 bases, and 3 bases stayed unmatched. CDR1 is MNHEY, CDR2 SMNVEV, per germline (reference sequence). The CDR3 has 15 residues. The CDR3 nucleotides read TGTGCCAGCAGGTGGACAGGGGGCTTGAACACTGAAGCTTTCTTT. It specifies CASRWTGGLNTEAFF.

The CDR3 DNA follows: TGTGCCAGCAGTTACTCGGGGCAGAATTCACCCCTCCACTTT. Translating gives CASSYSGQNSPLHF. The chain employs TRBV6-6 and TRBJ1-6, with TRBD1 as a possible D gene (5 bases). This CDR3 is built from 14 residues. Trimming cost V 0 bases and J 7 bases, with 7 bases left between them. Germline V gene sequence: CDR1 MNHNY, CDR2 SVGAGI (reference sequence).

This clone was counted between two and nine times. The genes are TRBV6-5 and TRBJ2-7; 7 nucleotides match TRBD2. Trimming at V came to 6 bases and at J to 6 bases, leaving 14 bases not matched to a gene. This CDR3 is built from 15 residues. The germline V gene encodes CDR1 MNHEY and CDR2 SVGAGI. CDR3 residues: CASSPIAGDMGEQYF. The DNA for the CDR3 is TGTGCCAGCAGCCCGATTGCGGGAGATATGGGCGAGCAGTACTTC.

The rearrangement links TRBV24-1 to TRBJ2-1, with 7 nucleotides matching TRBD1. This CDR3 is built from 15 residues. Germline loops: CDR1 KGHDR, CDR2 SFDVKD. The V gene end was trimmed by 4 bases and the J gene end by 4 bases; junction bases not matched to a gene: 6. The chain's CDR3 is CATSEVTGRYNEQFF. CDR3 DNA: TGTGCCACCAGTGAAGTGACAGGGCGGTACAATGAGCAGTTCTTC.

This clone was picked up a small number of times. The CDR3 DNA sequence: TGTGCCATCGAGGGGCAGGGGCCCAACTATGGCTACACCTTC. Protein sequence: CAIEGQGPNYGYTF. The chain is built from TRBV24-1 and TRBJ1-2; D is perhaps TRBD1 (6 bases). The V and J ends lost 11 bases and 2 bases respectively, with 17 bases between them. Germline assignment: CDR1 KGHDR and CDR2 SFDVKD. This CDR3 spans 14 amino acids.

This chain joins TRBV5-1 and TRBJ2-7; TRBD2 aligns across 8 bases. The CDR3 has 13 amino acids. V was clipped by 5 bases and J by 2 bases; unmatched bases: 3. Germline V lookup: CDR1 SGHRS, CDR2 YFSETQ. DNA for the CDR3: TGCGCCAGCAGTACTAGCGGTACCTACGAGCAGTACTTC. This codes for CASSTSGTYEQYF. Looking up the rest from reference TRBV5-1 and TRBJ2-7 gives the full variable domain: KAGVTQTPRYLIKTRGQQVTLSCSPISGHRSVSWYQQTPGQGLQFLFEYFSETQRNKGNFPGRFSGRQFSNSRSEMNVSTLELGDSALYLCASSTSGTYEQYFGPGTRLTVT.

The CDR3 loop reads CATSREGQDLYGYTF. The CDR3 bases are TGTGCCACCAGCAGAGAGGGACAAGACCTCTATGGCTACACCTTC. V and J are TRBV15 and TRBJ1-2, with D possibly matching TRBD1 (6 bases). The V and J ends lost 0 bases and 4 bases respectively, with 12 bases between them. The CDR3 spans 15 residues. Germline lookup yields CDR1 LNHNV and CDR2 YYDKDF (reference sequence).